Presented here are 11 T cell receptor beta chains from one specimen sequenced in a study of identical twins. MiXCR was run by TCRdb on the 5' RACE reads, yielding one entry per CDR3 protein. The sample yields about 190,000 distinct CDR3 sequences, 15% to 20% seen once. This sample was also put to use in a study of T cells expressing NK-cell markers.

The sample comprised CD8+ T cells sorted from blood. The receptor source for this set is a woman between 18 and 30 years old in good health.

This rearrangement joins TRBV11-1 to TRBJ1-1; D is unresolved. The CDR3 totals 13 residues. V gave up 8 bases and J gave up 5 bases, with 15 bases separating them. Germline V gene lookup returns CDR1 SGHAT and CDR2 FQDESV (reference sequence). CDR3 in DNA: TGTGCCAGCTCCTCGACTGGGGTTACTGAAGCTTTCTTT. This sequence encodes CASSSTGVTEAFF. The entire variable domain, with the rest obtained from reference TRBV11-1 and TRBJ1-1, is as follows: EAEVAQSPRYKITEKSQAVAFWCDPISGHATLYWYRQILGQGPELLVQFQDESVVDDSQLPKDRFSAERLKGVDSTLKIQPAELGDSAMYLCASSSTGVTEAFFGQGTRLTVV.

The chain has TRBV27 and TRBJ2-1, with a possible D match to TRBD2 (6 bases). Germline assignment: CDR1 MNHEY and CDR2 SMNVEV (reference sequence). Trimming took off 3 bases at V and 2 bases at J, with 14 bases between the two ends. This CDR3 comprises 16 residues. The CDR3 region is CASSLTSGLTYNEQFF. CDR3 bases: TGTGCCAGCAGTTTGACAAGCGGGTTGACCTACAATGAGCAGTTCTTC.

V and J are TRBV2 and TRBJ2-3; D gene ambiguous. The CDR3 length is 16 residues. The V and J ends lost 6 bases and 4 bases respectively, with 20 bases between them. Germline CDR1 reads SNHLY; CDR2 reads FYNNEI. The CDR3 bases are TGTGCCAGCAGCCCCGGCCCGGCGGTCGGGTCAGATACGCAGTATTTT. Encoded protein: CASSPGPAVGSDTQYF.

Only a few counts were recorded for this clonotype. J is TRBJ2-3 and V is TRBV20-1; D gene ambiguous. Germline lookup yields CDR1 DFQATT and CDR2 SNEGSKA (reference sequence). V lost 6 bases and J 0 bases, leaving 13 bases between the germline ends. The CDR3 length is 14 residues. For the CDR3, the DNA is TGCAGTGCCAACTCCCGAGCGAGCACAGATACGCAGTATTTT. Translating gives CSANSRASTDTQYF.

This clonotype was found a few times. The rearrangement uses TRBV7-9 and TRBJ2-3, with D possibly TRBD2 on 7 matching bases. V lost 2 bases and J lost 6, with 12 bases in between. Germline V gene data show CDR1 as SEHNR and CDR2 as FQNEAQ (reference sequence). There are 14 residues in the CDR3. As DNA, the CDR3 is TGTGCCAGCAGCTTACGGGGGGCCTCGGATACGCAGTATTTT. This translates into CASSLRGASDTQYF. Filled out from reference TRBV7-9 and TRBJ2-3, the complete variable domain reads DTGVSQNPRHKITKRGQNVTFRCDPISEHNRLYWYRQTLGQGPEFLTYFQNEAQLEKSRLLSDRFSAERPKGSFSTLEIQRTEQGDSAMYLCASSLRGASDTQYFGPGTRLTVL.

This rearrangement joins TRBV7-9 to TRBJ1-2; 7 positions match TRBD1. V shed 6 bases, J shed 5 bases, and the junction held 12 bases outside the gene matches. The CDR3 contains 15 residues. Germline CDR1 reads SEHNR; CDR2 reads FQNEAQ (reference sequence). In DNA, the CDR3 is TGTGCCAGCAGGGATTTTCTTTCAGGGGGGTATGGCTACACCTTC. The encoded protein is CASRDFLSGGYGYTF. The whole variable domain, filled in from reference TRBV7-9 and TRBJ1-2, reads DTGVSQNPRHKITKRGQNVTFRCDPISEHNRLYWYRQTLGQGPEFLTYFQNEAQLEKSRLLSDRFSAERPKGSFSTLEIQRTEQGDSAMYLCASRDFLSGGYGYTFGSGTRLTVV.

This clonotype was observed a handful of times. The chain combines TRBV5-1 with TRBJ1-4; D unclear. This CDR3 contains 11 residues. From germline, CDR1 is SGHRS and CDR2 YFSETQ. V was trimmed by 5 bases and J by 5 bases, leaving 4 bases between them. The DNA for the CDR3 is TGCGCCAGCAGACTGAATGAAAAACTGTTTTTT. Translating gives CASRLNEKLFF.

This clonotype has more than one count but fewer than ten. V gene TRBV12-5 combines with J gene TRBJ2-7, with TRBD1 matching over 12 bases. V lost 3 bases to trimming and J lost 4 bases; unmatched junction nucleotides: 7. The CDR3 spans 16 residues. Germline V gene sequence: CDR1 LGHNT, CDR2 FRNRAP. The DNA of the CDR3 is TGTGCTAGTGGTTTATCGGGGACAGGGGGCAAGTACGAGCAGTACTTC. Translation: CASGLSGTGGKYEQYF.

There are a few counts of this clonotype. The gene calls are TRBV27 and TRBJ2-7; D perhaps matches TRBD2 (6 bases). In germline, CDR1 is MNHEY, CDR2 SMNVEV (reference sequence). The CDR3 is 14 amino acids. Trimming took 3 bases from V and 6 from J, leaving 15 bases between them. CDR3 residues: CASSLGLPLVEQYF. CDR3 sequence (DNA): TGTGCCAGCAGTTTGGGACTCCCCCTGGTCGAGCAGTACTTC.

J is TRBJ2-3 and V is TRBV11-1, with 8 bases lining up with TRBD2. The CDR3 covers 19 residues. The V segment lost 4 bases and the J segment 0 bases; nucleotides outside the gene matches: 15. Germline V gene lookup returns CDR1 SGHAT and CDR2 FQDESV (reference sequence). This CDR3 is CASSSPAAGGHLSTDTQYF. The CDR3 region has the DNA TGTGCCAGCAGCTCACCGGCGGCGGGGGGCCATCTTAGCACAGATACGCAGTATTTT.

Only a few counts were recorded for this clonotype. CDR3 bases: TGCAGTGGGAGGCGGGAGGGAGTGAACACTGAAGCTTTCTTT. Translated: CSGRREGVNTEAFF. The chain joins TRBV20-1 to TRBJ1-1; no reliable D call. CDR1 is DFQATT and CDR2 is SNEGSKA in the germline V gene (reference sequence). The CDR3 loop spans 14 amino acids. The germline V and J ends were trimmed by 7 bases and 0 bases, with 15 bases remaining between them.